Here is one T cell receptor beta chain with its context. As yet, its antigen is unknown. The data stem from a study of PD-1 blockade in mismatch repair-deficient tumors. Study context: Patients had around 12 mismatch repair-deficient cancer types, all previously treated and progressing. Study results and limitations: Tumor-resident clones, often absent from pretreatment blood, expanded after pembrolizumab and then contracted.

Trimming stripped 4 bases from V and 5 bases from J, with 6 bases between. Looked up from germline, CDR1 is SGHDT and CDR2 is YYEEEE. CDR3 length: 12 residues. The data were produced by immunoSEQ multiplex PCR, yet TCRdb's version contains in-frame clones alone and is incomplete. The sample includes roughly 110,000 clones, roughly 80% of them seen just once. Every patient had mismatch repair deficiency by PCR or immunohistochemistry. TCRs were sequenced from a few patients responding to pembrolizumab. This clonotype was obtained from an adult with mismatch repair-deficient cancer. This chain links TRBV5-6 with TRBJ1-4; D unresolved. The specimen was peripheral blood, collected about 60 weeks after starting pembrolizumab. The CDR3 DNA reads TGTGCCAGCAGCACACAAAATGAAAAACTGTTTTTT. Its translation: CASSTQNEKLFF.